The 10 T cell receptor beta chains listed next were all sequenced from one sample in a study of CD8+ T cells in alopecia areata. Isolated RNA was reverse transcribed into cDNA used as the sequencing template. Profiled with immunoSEQ multiplex PCR; TCRdb holds only in-frame clones, not every one. The table shows around 160,000 clones, with 60% to 75% occurring only once. Treatment meaning: oral pan-JAK inhibitor, 5-10 mg twice daily. The source material was CD4+ T cells sorted from blood, sampled at week 24, from a patient treated with tofacitinib. The receptors originated from a human donor with alopecia areata.

J is TRBJ2-5 and V is TRBV5-1; 7 nucleotides align to TRBD2. This CDR3 spans 13 amino acids. Germline CDR1 is SGHRS and CDR2 is YFSETQ. V lost 3 bases and J lost 5; bases outside the gene matches: 4. The CDR3 DNA sequence: TGCGCCAGCAGCTCGGGGGGTTCGGAGACCCAGTACTTC. Translating gives CASSSGGSETQYF.

The chain employs TRBV30 and TRBJ1-1; TRBD1 might be the D (5 bases). The V and J ends lost 5 bases and 0 bases respectively, with 19 bases between them. This CDR3 has 16 residues. Germline CDR1 and CDR2: GTSNPN and SVGIG (reference sequence). The CDR3 region is CAWCKVGGELNTEAFF. The CDR3 DNA reads TGTGCCTGGTGCAAGGTCGGGGGAGAACTGAACACTGAAGCTTTCTTT.

The chain is built from TRBV10-3 and TRBJ2-3; D uncertain. Trimming removed 8 bases at V and 2 bases at J, with 5 bases between. This CDR3 has 11 residues. CDR1 ENHRY and CDR2 SYGVKD come from the germline V gene. CDR3 sequence reads: CAIAITDTQYF. The CDR3 nucleotides read TGTGCCATCGCTATCACAGATACGCAGTATTTT.

The chain combines TRBV29-1 with TRBJ1-3; a weak D match, TRBD1 (5 bases). The length of the CDR3 is 12 residues. Trimming took off 6 bases at V and 2 bases at J, with 8 bases between the two ends. Germline V lookup: CDR1 SQVTM, CDR2 ANQGSEA. The CDR3 bases are TGCAGCGTCCTGGGACCTGGAAACACCATATATTTT. It encodes CSVLGPGNTIYF.

This chain uses TRBV10-3 with TRBJ2-7; 7 nucleotides line up with TRBD2. Trimming took 6 bases from V and 7 from J; bases not matched to a gene: 9. Germline V gene lookup returns CDR1 ENHRY and CDR2 SYGVKD. This CDR3 spans 13 amino acids. The CDR3 bases are TGTGCCATCAGATCATCTAGCGGAGCAGAGCAGTACTTC. Protein: CAIRSSSGAEQYF.

This clone was seen only a few times. The genes are TRBV29-1 and TRBJ1-2, with 9 bases identical to TRBD1. Germline V gives CDR1 SQVTM, CDR2 ANQGSEA. The CDR3 spans 14 residues. J was trimmed by 5 bases and V by 7 bases; bases with no gene match: 11. CDR3 DNA sequence: TGCAGCGCGAAACTACCGGGACAGGGTTATGGCTACACCTTC. Translation gives CSAKLPGQGYGYTF.

Only one count was recorded for this clone. This chain links TRBV7-7 with TRBJ2-3; TRBD1 agrees at 9 bases. CDR3 length: 15 amino acids. Trimming removed 5 bases from V and 8 bases from J; junction bases left unmatched: 11. In germline, CDR1 is SSHAT, CDR2 FNYEAQ (reference sequence). The CDR3 sequence is CASSAGQGPVATQYF. The CDR3 DNA follows: TGTGCCAGCAGCGCGGGACAGGGCCCTGTTGCTACGCAGTATTTT. The whole variable domain, filled in from reference TRBV7-7 and TRBJ2-3, reads GAGVSQSPRYKVTKRGQDVTLRCDPISSHATLYWYQQALGQGPEFLTYFNYEAQPDKSGLPSDRFSAERPEGSISTLTIQRTEQRDSAMYRCASSAGQGPVATQYFGPGTRLTVL.

This CDR3 reads CASSIRGLEKLFF. As DNA, the CDR3 is TGTGCCAGCAGCATCAGGGGGCTTGAAAAACTGTTTTTT. The chain carries TRBV7-9 and TRBJ1-4; 8 bases agree with TRBD1. There are 13 residues in the CDR3. CDR1 SEHNR and CDR2 FQNEAQ come from the germline V gene (reference sequence). Trimming removed 5 bases from V and 7 bases from J; junction bases left unmatched: 3.

This sequence joins TRBV4-1 and TRBJ1-2; 8 nucleotides line up with TRBD1. Germline assignment: CDR1 MGHRA and CDR2 YSYEKL. After removal of 5 bases from V and 8 bases from J, the junction contained 7 bases not matched to a gene. This CDR3 contains 13 residues. The CDR3: CASSLDRERGYTF. DNA for the CDR3: TGCGCCAGCAGCTTGGACAGGGAGAGGGGCTACACCTTC.

This chain joins TRBV7-9 and TRBJ2-7; D could derive from TRBD1 or TRBD2 (6 bases each). CDR3 length: 12 residues. Trimming pared 8 bases from V and 2 bases from J, leaving 10 bases between. Germline V gene lookup returns CDR1 SEHNR and CDR2 FQNEAQ (reference sequence). CDR3 coding DNA: TGTGCCAGCGGGGGGCCCACCTACGAGCAGTACTTC. Amino acids: CASGGPTYEQYF.